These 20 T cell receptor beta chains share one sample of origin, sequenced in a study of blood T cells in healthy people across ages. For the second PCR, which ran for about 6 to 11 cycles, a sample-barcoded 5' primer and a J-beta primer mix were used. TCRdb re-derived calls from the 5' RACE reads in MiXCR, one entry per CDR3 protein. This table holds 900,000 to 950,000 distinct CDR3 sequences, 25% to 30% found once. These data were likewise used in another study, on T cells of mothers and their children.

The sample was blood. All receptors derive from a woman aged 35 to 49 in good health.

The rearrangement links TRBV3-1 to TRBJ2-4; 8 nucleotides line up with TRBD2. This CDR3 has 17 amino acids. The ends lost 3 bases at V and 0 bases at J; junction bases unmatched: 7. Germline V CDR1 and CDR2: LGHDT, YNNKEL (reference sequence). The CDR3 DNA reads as TGTGCCAGCAGCCAGGCCGCAGCGGGAGTAGCCAAAAACATTCAGTACTTC. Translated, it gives CASSQAAAGVAKNIQYF.

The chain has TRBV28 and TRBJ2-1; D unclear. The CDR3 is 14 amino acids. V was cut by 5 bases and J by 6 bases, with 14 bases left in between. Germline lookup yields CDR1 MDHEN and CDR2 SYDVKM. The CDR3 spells CASSPLDYGNEQFF. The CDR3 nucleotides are TGTGCCAGCAGTCCCCTTGATTACGGCAATGAGCAGTTCTTC. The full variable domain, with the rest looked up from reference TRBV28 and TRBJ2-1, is DVKVTQSSRYLVKRTGEKVFLECVQDMDHENMFWYRQDPGLGLRLIYFSYDVKMKEKGDIPEGYSVSREKKERFSLILESASTNQTSMYLCASSPLDYGNEQFFGPGTRLTVL.

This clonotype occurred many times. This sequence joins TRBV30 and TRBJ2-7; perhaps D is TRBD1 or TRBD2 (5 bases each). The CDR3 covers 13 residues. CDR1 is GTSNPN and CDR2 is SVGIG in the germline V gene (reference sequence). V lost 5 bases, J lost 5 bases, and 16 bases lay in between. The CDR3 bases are TGTGCCTGGGAAACAGGCCTCGGGGACGAGCAGTACTTC. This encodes CAWETGLGDEQYF.

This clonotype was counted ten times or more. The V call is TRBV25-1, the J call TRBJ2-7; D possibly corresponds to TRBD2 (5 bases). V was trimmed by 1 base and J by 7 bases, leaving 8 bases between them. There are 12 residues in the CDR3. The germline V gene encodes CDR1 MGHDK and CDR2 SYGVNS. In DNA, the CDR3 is TGTGCCAGCAGTGAATCGGACTTTGAGCAGTACTTC. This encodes CASSESDFEQYF.

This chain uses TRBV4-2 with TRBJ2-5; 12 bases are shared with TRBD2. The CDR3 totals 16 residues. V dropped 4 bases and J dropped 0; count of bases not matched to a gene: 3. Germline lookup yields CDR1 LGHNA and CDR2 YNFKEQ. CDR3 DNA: TGTGCCAGCAGCCCGCGGACTAGCGGGGACCAAGAGACCCAGTACTTC. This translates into CASSPRTSGDQETQYF.

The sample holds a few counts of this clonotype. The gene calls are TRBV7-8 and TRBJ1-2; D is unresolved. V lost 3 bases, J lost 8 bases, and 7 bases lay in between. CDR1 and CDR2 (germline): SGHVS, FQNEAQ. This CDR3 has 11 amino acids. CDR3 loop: CASSFGLGYTF. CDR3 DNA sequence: TGTGCCAGCAGCTTCGGACTGGGCTACACCTTC. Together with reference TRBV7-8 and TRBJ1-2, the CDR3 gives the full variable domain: GAGVSQSPRYKVAKRGQDVALRCDPISGHVSLFWYQQALGQGPEFLTYFQNEAQLDKSGLPSDRFFAERPEGSVSTLKIQRTQQEDSAVYLCASSFGLGYTFGSGTRLTVV.

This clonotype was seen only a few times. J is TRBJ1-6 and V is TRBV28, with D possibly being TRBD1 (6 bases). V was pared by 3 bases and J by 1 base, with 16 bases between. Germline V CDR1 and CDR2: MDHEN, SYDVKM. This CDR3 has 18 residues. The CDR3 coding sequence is TGTGCCAGCAGTTTGGGGTGGACAGCTGCTTCCTATAATTCACCCCTCCACTTT. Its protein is CASSLGWTAASYNSPLHF.

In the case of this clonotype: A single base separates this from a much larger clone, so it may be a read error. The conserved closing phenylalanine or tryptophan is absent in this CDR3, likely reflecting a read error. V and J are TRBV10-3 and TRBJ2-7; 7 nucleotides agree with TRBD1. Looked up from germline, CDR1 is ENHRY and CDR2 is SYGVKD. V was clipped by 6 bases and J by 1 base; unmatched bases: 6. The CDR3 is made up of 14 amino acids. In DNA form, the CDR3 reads TGTGCCATCAGCTCTAGGGACAGTTCCTACGAGCAGTACTGC. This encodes CAISSRDSSYEQYC.

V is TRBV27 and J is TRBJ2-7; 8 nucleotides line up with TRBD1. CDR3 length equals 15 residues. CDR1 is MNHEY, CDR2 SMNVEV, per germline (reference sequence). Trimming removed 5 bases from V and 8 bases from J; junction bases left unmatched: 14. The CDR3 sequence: CASSLQSQDRDKQYF. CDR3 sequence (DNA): TGTGCCAGCAGTCTTCAGTCCCAGGACAGGGACAAGCAGTACTTC.

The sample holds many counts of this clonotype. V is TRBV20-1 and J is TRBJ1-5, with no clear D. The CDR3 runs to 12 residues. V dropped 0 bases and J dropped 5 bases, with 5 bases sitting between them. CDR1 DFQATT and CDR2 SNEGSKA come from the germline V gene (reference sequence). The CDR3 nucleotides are TGCAGTGCTAGAGACCCGGATCAGCCCCAGCATTTT. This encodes CSARDPDQPQHF.

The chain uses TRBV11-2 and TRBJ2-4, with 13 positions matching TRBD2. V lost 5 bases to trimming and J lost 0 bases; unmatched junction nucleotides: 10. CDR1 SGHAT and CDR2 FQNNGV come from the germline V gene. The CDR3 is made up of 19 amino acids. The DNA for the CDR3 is TGTGCCAGCAGCCAGTTACTAGCGGGAGGGCCAGGAGCCAAAAACATTCAGTACTTC. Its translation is CASSQLLAGGPGAKNIQYF.

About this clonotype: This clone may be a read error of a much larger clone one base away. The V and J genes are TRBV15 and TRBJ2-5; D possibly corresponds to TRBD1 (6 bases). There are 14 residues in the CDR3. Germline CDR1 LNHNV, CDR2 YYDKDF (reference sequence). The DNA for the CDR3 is TGTGCCACCAGCAGACCCCGGACAGATGGGACCCGGTACTTC. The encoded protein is CATSRPRTDGTRYF.

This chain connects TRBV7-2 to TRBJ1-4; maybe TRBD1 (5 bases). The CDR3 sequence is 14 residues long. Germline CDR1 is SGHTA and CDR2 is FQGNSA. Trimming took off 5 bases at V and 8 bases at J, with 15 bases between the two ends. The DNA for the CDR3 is TGTGCCAGCAGCCCGGGACCGGTGGACGAAAAACTGTTTTTT. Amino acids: CASSPGPVDEKLFF.

The CDR3 here is CASSPGMGTEAFF. The DNA for the CDR3 is TGTGCCAGCAGCCCGGGGATGGGGACTGAAGCTTTCTTT. V usage is TRBV7-9 and J usage is TRBJ1-1; D ambiguous. Germline V gives CDR1 SEHNR, CDR2 FQNEAQ (reference sequence). V was pared by 5 bases and J by 5 bases, with 12 bases between. The CDR3 loop spans 13 amino acids.

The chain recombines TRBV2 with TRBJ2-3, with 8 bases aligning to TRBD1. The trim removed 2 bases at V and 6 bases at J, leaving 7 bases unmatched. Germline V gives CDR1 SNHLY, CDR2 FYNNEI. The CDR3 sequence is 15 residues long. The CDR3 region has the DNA TGTGCCAGCAGTGAAAGTGACAGGGGATTTGATACGCAGTATTTT. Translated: CASSESDRGFDTQYF.

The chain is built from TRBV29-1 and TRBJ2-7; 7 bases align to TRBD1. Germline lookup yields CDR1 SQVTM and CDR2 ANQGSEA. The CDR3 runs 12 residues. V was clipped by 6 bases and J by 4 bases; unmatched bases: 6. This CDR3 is CSVIGGRYEQYF. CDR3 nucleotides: TGCAGCGTGATAGGGGGCCGGTACGAGCAGTACTTC.

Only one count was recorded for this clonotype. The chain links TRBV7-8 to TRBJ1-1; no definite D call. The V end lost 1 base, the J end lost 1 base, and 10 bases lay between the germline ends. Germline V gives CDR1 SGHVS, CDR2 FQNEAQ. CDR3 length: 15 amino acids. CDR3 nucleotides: TGTGCCAGCAGCTTAGAAGGGCCGAGGAACACTGAAGCTTTCTTT. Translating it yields CASSLEGPRNTEAFF.

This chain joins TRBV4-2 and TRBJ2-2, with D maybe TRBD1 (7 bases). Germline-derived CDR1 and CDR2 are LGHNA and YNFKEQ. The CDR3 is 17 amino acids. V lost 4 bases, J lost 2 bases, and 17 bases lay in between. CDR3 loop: CASSPLNQGGNTGELFF. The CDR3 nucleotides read TGTGCCAGCAGCCCCTTAAACCAGGGGGGTAACACCGGGGAGCTGTTTTTT.

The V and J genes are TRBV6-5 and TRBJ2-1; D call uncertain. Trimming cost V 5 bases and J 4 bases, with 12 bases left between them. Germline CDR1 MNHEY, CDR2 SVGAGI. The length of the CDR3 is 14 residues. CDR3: CASSTSRRYNEQFF. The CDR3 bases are TGTGCCAGCAGTACCTCTCGACGTTACAATGAGCAGTTCTTC.

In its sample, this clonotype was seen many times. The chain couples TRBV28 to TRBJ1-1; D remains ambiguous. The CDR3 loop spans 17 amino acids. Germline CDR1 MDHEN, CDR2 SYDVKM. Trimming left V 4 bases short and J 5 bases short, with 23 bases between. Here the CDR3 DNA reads TGTGCCAGCAGTTCCCCCTCCCTGGGGAGGCCTGGTACTGAAGCTTTCTTT. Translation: CASSSPSLGRPGTEAFF.